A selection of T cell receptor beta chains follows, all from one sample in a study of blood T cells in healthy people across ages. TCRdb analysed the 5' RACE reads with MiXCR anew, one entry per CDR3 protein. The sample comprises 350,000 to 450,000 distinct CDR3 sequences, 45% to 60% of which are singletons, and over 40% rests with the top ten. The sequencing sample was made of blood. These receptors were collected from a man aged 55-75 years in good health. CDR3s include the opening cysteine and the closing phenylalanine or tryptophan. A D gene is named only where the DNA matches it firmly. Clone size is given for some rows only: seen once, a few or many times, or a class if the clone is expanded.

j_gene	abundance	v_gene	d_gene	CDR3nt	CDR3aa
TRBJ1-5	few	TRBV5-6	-	TGTGCCAGCAGCTCCCGACAGGATAATCAGCCCCAGCATTTT	CASSSRQDNQPQHF
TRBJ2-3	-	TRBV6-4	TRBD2	TGTGCCAGCAGCAGACTAGCTGGTTCGGGCACAGATACGCAGTATTTT	CASSRLAGSGTDTQYF
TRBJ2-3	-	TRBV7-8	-	TGTGCCAGCAGCTTTCAGCTAGCGAGGACGCAGTATTTT	CASSFQLARTQYF
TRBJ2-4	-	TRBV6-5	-	TGTGCCACCGCCAAAAACATTCAGTACTTC	CATAKNIQYF
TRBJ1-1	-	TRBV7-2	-	TGTGCCAGCAGCTTAGTAGGGGGAGGGACTGAAGCTTTCTTT	CASSLVGGGTEAFF
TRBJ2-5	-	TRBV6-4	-	TGTGCCAGCAGTGACGGACGAGGAGGGGGTAGTCTGTGGGCACAGCAGTACTTC	CASSDGRGGGSLWAQQYF
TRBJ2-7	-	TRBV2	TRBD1	TGTGCCAGCAGATCCGGACAGGGGACCTACGAGCAGTACTTC	CASRSGQGTYEQYF
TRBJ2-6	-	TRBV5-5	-	TGTGCCAGCAGCTTTCCAGGGGGGTCTGGGGCCAACGTCCTGACTTTC	CASSFPGGSGANVLTF
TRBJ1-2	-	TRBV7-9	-	TGTGCCAGCAGCTCCCAGTGGGCTGACTATGGCTACACCTTC	CASSSQWADYGYTF
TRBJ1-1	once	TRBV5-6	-	TGTGCCAGCAGCTTGGTGGGTATAGGAGCTTTCTTT	CASSLVGIGAFF
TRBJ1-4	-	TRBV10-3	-	TGTGCCATCAGTGAGACGGCAGGGGAAAAACTGTTTTTT	CAISETAGEKLFF
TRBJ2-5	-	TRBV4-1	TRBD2	TGCGCCAGCAGCCAAACTAGCGGGGGACCCTCCAAGCAGTACTTC	CASSQTSGGPSKQYF
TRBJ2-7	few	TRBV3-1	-	TGTGCCAGCAGTCGGAACCGGGACTCCAGCTCCTACGAGCAGTACTTC	CASSRNRDSSSYEQYF
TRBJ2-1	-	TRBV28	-	TGTGCCAGCAGTATCCCTGAGAGGAGATACAATGAGCAGTTCTTC	CASSIPERRYNEQFF
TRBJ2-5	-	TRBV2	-	TGTGCCAGCAGTGCCCTAGCGCGGCAAGAGACCCAGTACTTC	CASSALARQETQYF
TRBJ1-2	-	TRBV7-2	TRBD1	TGTGCCAGCAGCGAATATAGGACAGGGGGATATGGCTACACCTTC	CASSEYRTGGYGYTF
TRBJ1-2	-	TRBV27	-	TGTGCCAGCAGTTTCTCCAGGAAAAACTATGGCTACACCTTC	CASSFSRKNYGYTF
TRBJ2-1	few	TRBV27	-	TGTGCCAGCTCGGGGCTAGCTACGAATGAGCAGTTCTTC	CASSGLATNEQFF
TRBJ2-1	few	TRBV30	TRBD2	TGTGCCTGCTTAGCGGGGGGAGTATACAATGAGCAGTTCTTC	CACLAGGVYNEQFF
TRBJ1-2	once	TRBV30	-	TGTGCCTGGAGTTTCCGGACCTTAACCTATGGCTACACCTTC	CAWSFRTLTYGYTF
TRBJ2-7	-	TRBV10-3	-	TGTGCCATCAGTGAGTCGAGGGCAGACAGAACCTACGAGCAGTACTTC	CAISESRADRTYEQYF
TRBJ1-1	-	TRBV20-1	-	TGCAGTGCCCACTATCCAAGGGGTACCACTGAAGCTTTCTTT	CSAHYPRGTTEAFF
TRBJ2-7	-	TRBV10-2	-	TGCGCCAGCAAGCCGAGCTCCTACAATGAGCAGTACTTC	CASKPSSYNEQYF
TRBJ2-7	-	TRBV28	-	TGTGCCAGCCATTCGTCGGGCTACGAGCAGTACTTC	CASHSSGYEQYF
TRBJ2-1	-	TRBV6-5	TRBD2	TGTACCAGCAGTTACTCAATCCCACTAGCGGGAGGCCGGAATGAGCAGTTCTTC	CTSSYSIPLAGGRNEQFF
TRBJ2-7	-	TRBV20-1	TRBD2	TGCAGTGCTAGCGCTAGCGGGAGTCGCCCCTACGAGCAGTACTTC	CSASASGSRPYEQYF
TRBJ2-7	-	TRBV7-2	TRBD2	TGTGCCAGCAGCTTAGGGTCCAGCGGGAGTCTATACGAGCAGTACTTC	CASSLGSSGSLYEQYF
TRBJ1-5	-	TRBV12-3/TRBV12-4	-	TGTGCCAGCAGTTTAGGGGCCAATCAGCCCCAGCATTTT	CASSLGANQPQHF
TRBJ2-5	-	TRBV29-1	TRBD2	TGCAGCGTTGAGTTGGGCGGGGGGCCCAAGGCGACCCAGTACTTC	CSVELGGGPKATQYF
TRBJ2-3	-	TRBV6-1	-	TGTGCCAGCAGTGAAGGCCCAGTGGATACGCAGTATTTT	CASSEGPVDTQYF
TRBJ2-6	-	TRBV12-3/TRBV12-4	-	TGTGCCAGCAGACGGCCCGGTCCCTCCTCTGGGGCCAACGTCCTGACTTTC	CASRRPGPSSGANVLTF